Following are 19 T cell receptor beta chains from one sample sequenced in a study of beta chain features in type 1 diabetes. Expressed TCRB transcripts were sequenced because the entire RNA isolate underwent reverse transcription. Sequencing was performed with immunoSEQ multiplex PCR; in TCRdb, only in-frame clones are kept and a portion is missing. The table includes about 340,000 clones, 13% detected once. The antigens these receptors bind are not known. Study-wide results and caveats: Moderately but significantly shorter TCRB CDR3s were found in Type 1 diabetes patients in all four CD4+ subsets.

Sample: naive CD4+ T cells from blood. The receptors here all came from a woman under 30 with type 1 diabetes.

This clone occurred a few times. The gene calls are TRBV27 and TRBJ2-7, with TRBD2 matching over 13 bases. The CDR3 has 16 residues. The germline CDR1 and CDR2 sequences are MNHEY and SMNVEV (reference sequence). The V gene end was trimmed by 5 bases and the J gene end by 3 bases; junction bases not matched to a gene: 7. CDR3 sequence reads: CASSLRTSGRGYEQYF. CDR3 bases: TGTGCCAGCAGTCTCCGGACTAGCGGGAGAGGCTACGAGCAGTACTTC.

The genes are TRBV6-6 and TRBJ2-7; D is perhaps TRBD2 (5 bases). The ends were cut back, 4 bases at V and 7 bases at J, with 17 bases in the middle. CDR1 and CDR2 (germline): MNHNY, SVGAGI (reference sequence). This CDR3 spans 14 amino acids. CDR3 nucleotide sequence: TGTGCCAGCAGTTCCCTGGGCCATTCGGGGGAGCAGTACTTC. Its protein is CASSSLGHSGEQYF.

J is TRBJ1-2 and V is TRBV5-1; 9 nucleotides align to TRBD1. Per the germline V gene, CDR1 is SGHRS and CDR2 is YFSETQ. The V and J ends lost 5 bases and 6 bases, in that order; junction bases with no gene match: 14. The CDR3 is 16 residues long. CDR3 protein: CASSTTGGTGPDGYTF. In DNA, the CDR3 is TGCGCCAGCAGTACGACAGGGGGAACGGGACCGGATGGCTACACCTTC. Filled out from reference TRBV5-1 and TRBJ1-2, the complete variable domain reads KAGVTQTPRYLIKTRGQQVTLSCSPISGHRSVSWYQQTPGQGLQFLFEYFSETQRNKGNFPGRFSGRQFSNSRSEMNVSTLELGDSALYLCASSTTGGTGPDGYTFGSGTRLTVV.

The chain recombines TRBV9 with TRBJ2-3; 9 bases agree with TRBD1. V shed 4 bases, J shed 10 bases, and the junction held 7 bases outside the gene matches. The CDR3 covers 13 residues. Germline-derived CDR1 and CDR2 are SGDLS and YYNGEE. In nucleotides, the CDR3 is TGTGCCAGCAGCCCTTCCTACAGGGGGCCGCAGTATTTT. This gives the protein CASSPSYRGPQYF.

This clone was detected a few times. The rearrangement joins TRBV19 to TRBJ1-1; 7 nucleotides line up with TRBD1. This CDR3 has 14 amino acids. Looked up from germline, CDR1 is LNHDA and CDR2 is SQIVND (reference sequence). The V segment lost 6 bases and the J segment 4 bases; nucleotides outside the gene matches: 8. CDR3: CASRDRARVTEAFF. CDR3 DNA sequence: TGTGCCAGTAGAGACAGGGCGCGGGTCACTGAAGCTTTCTTT.

This chain joins TRBV27 and TRBJ2-3; D ambiguous. V lost 6 bases and J lost 5, with 15 bases in between. Germline CDR1 MNHEY, CDR2 SMNVEV (reference sequence). This CDR3 is 14 amino acids long. The CDR3 loop reads CASSTRASGDTQYF. As DNA, the CDR3 is TGTGCCAGCAGCACCCGCGCCTCGGGAGATACGCAGTATTTT.

V and J are TRBV27 and TRBJ2-3; D perhaps matches TRBD1 (6 bases). The CDR3 has 14 residues. Trimming removed 4 bases from V and 6 bases from J, with 14 bases in between. The germline CDR1 and CDR2 sequences are MNHEY and SMNVEV (reference sequence). The CDR3 loop is CASSSRPQGDTQYF. The CDR3 DNA reads TGTGCCAGCAGTTCCAGACCCCAGGGGGATACGCAGTATTTT.

V usage is TRBV28 and J usage is TRBJ2-7, with 11 bases lining up with TRBD2. The V gene's germline CDR1 is MDHEN and CDR2 SYDVKM. This CDR3 is 15 amino acids long. J lost 2 bases, V lost 6 bases, and 6 bases had no gene match. CDR3 coding DNA: TGTGCCAGCAGATCCGGGACTAGCGGCCCCTACGAGCAGTACGTC. Translation: CASRSGTSGPYEQYV.

The genes are TRBV28 and TRBJ2-6, with TRBD1 identical over 8 bases. V trimming: 7 bases; J trimming: 2 bases; junction bases outside the gene matches: 7. Germline V CDR1 and CDR2: MDHEN, SYDVKM. The CDR3 is made up of 16 amino acids. This CDR3 reads CASNPGTGPGANVLTF. The CDR3 nucleotides read TGTGCCAGCAATCCAGGGACAGGACCTGGGGCCAACGTCCTGACTTTC.

The V call is TRBV30, the J call TRBJ1-1, with D perhaps TRBD1 (6 bases). The CDR3 spans 11 residues. Germline CDR1 GTSNPN, CDR2 SVGIG (reference sequence). Trimming took 5 bases from V and 9 from J, leaving 13 bases between them. The CDR3 nucleotides are TGTGCCTGGGCGCAGGGGATGAAAGCTTTCTTT. It yields the protein CAWAQGMKAFF.

This clone was seen a few times. The V gene is TRBV18, the J gene TRBJ2-7, with 7 nucleotides matching TRBD2. Per the germline V gene, CDR1 is KGHSH and CDR2 is LQKENI. The V and J ends lost 0 bases and 2 bases, in that order; junction bases with no gene match: 7. The CDR3 totals 16 residues. CDR3 in DNA: TGTGCCAGCTCACCACCGATCGCTAGCGGTGCCTACGAGCAGTACGTC. It yields the protein CASSPPIASGAYEQYV.

This clone was recorded a few times. As DNA, the CDR3 is TGTGCCAGCAGCCCCCAGGCTGGAAACACCATATATTTT. Amino acids: CASSPQAGNTIYF. The rearrangement uses TRBV7-9 and TRBJ1-3; D remains unclear. V lost 5 bases, J lost 2 bases, and 7 bases lay in between. The CDR3 is 13 amino acids. Germline V lookup: CDR1 SEHNR, CDR2 FQNEAQ (reference sequence).

The chain is built from TRBV28 and TRBJ2-5; D is ambiguous. The germline V gene encodes CDR1 MDHEN and CDR2 SYDVKM. The CDR3 loop spans 12 amino acids. The V end was cut by 5 bases, the J end by 4 bases, with 8 bases between. CDR3 amino acids: CASSTIGETQYF. CDR3 DNA sequence: TGTGCCAGCAGTACAATTGGAGAGACCCAGTACTTC.

In this sample, this clone turned up a few times. This rearrangement joins TRBV9 to TRBJ2-7; 8 bases fit TRBD2. This CDR3 spans 14 amino acids. Germline loops: CDR1 SGDLS, CDR2 YYNGEE. V shed 4 bases and J 3 bases; nucleotides not matched to a gene: 6. The CDR3 DNA reads as TGTGCCAGCAGCCCCCGGGGGGGGTACTACGAGCAGTACTTC. As protein: CASSPRGGYYEQYF. The whole variable domain, remainder taken from reference TRBV9 and TRBJ2-7, is DSGVTQTPKHLITATGQRVTLRCSPRSGDLSVYWYQQSLDQGLQFLIQYYNGEERAKGNILERFSAQQFPDLHSELNLSSLELGDSALYFCASSPRGGYYEQYFGPGTRLTVT.

The gene calls are TRBV27 and TRBJ2-1, with D tentatively TRBD2 (6 bases). CDR1 is MNHEY and CDR2 is SMNVEV in the germline V gene (reference sequence). The V end was cut by 2 bases, the J end by 3 bases, with 20 bases between. The length of the CDR3 is 18 residues. The CDR3 loop reads CASSLKPALAEFYNEQFF. Here the CDR3 DNA reads TGTGCCAGCAGTTTAAAACCCGCCTTAGCGGAATTCTACAATGAGCAGTTCTTC.

The CDR3 here is CASSLDPLIGQGSTEAFF. The CDR3 coding sequence is TGTGCCAGCAGCTTAGATCCCCTAATCGGACAGGGGAGCACTGAAGCTTTCTTT. This chain links TRBV11-3 with TRBJ1-1; 9 nucleotides match TRBD1. Trimming cost V 0 bases and J 4 bases; bases outside gene matches: 12. CDR1 and CDR2 (germline): SGHNT, YENEEA. This CDR3 comprises 18 residues. Combining the CDR3 with reference TRBV11-3 and TRBJ1-1 gives the whole variable domain EAGVVQSPRYKIIEKKQPVAFWCNPISGHNTLYWYLQNLGQGPELLIRYENEEAVDDSQLPKDRFSAERLKGVDSTLKIQPAELGDSAVYLCASSLDPLIGQGSTEAFFGQGTRLTVV.

This clone was counted between two and nine times. The CDR3 spells CASSFTSGQRTDTQYF. The CDR3 DNA sequence: TGTGCCAGCAGCTTTACTAGCGGGCAACGCACAGATACGCAGTATTTT. V usage is TRBV11-2 and J usage is TRBJ2-3, with TRBD2 matching over 9 bases. The germline V gene encodes CDR1 SGHAT and CDR2 FQNNGV. V was clipped by 3 bases and J by 1 base; unmatched bases: 5. CDR3 size: 16 residues. Based on the CDR3 plus reference TRBV11-2 and TRBJ2-3, the full variable domain is EAGVAQSPRYKIIEKRQSVAFWCNPISGHATLYWYQQILGQGPKLLIQFQNNGVVDDSQLPKDRFSAERLKGVDSTLKIQPAKLEDSAVYLCASSFTSGQRTDTQYFGPGTRLTVL.

This clone was seen a few times. The chain joins TRBV7-2 to TRBJ2-3; TRBD2 aligns across 10 bases. Germline V lookup: CDR1 SGHTA, CDR2 FQGNSA. The CDR3 has 16 amino acids. Unmatched junction bases numbered 3, after V lost 3 bases and J lost 0 bases. DNA for the CDR3: TGTGCCAGCAGCTTCACTAGCGGGGTGAGCACAGATACGCAGTATTTT. Its protein product is CASSFTSGVSTDTQYF.

This chain connects TRBV21-1 to TRBJ1-1. TRBV21-1 is shown as a pseudogene. The CDR3 sequence is 18 residues long. The CDR3 here is CASSKDVPEAPKNTEAFF. The CDR3 coding sequence is TGTGCCAGCAGCAAAGACGTACCCGAAGCACCCAAGAACACTGAAGCTTTCTTT.